This T cell receptor (beta chain) appears in the sequencing data of a study of T-cell reconstitution after alpha-beta-depleted transplantation in children. Whole-study findings and limits: When one year had passed after transplant, most T-cell counts and diversity came from newly produced T cells. In some patients, recipient T cells and intrathymic progenitors surviving conditioning explained high day-60 diversity.

Notes on this clonotype: The antigen is unknown.

The ends were cut back, 3 bases at V and 5 bases at J, with 15 bases in the middle. The CDR3 runs to 14 residues. In germline, CDR1 is SGDLS, CDR2 YYNGEE. TCRbeta library preparation incorporated unique molecular identifiers. TCRdb re-called the PCR reads with MiXCR, one entry per CDR3 protein. In the table there are fewer than 750,000 distinct CDR3 sequences, more than 20% of which are singletons. This clonotype was obtained from a boy under three years old with Wiskott-Aldrich syndrome, due to receive a stem cell transplant. The source material was PBMCs, sampled before TCRalphabeta/CD19-depleted stem cell transplant. The J gene is TRBJ2-7, the V gene TRBV9; weak D call: TRBD1 (5 bases). The CDR3 protein is CASSATGCDDEQYF. In DNA, the CDR3 is TGTGCCAGCAGCGCAACAGGATGCGACGACGAGCAGTACTTC.